This is a list of T cell receptor beta chains from one sample in a study of Graves' ophthalmopathy and Graves' hyperthyroidism. TCRdb ran MiXCR on the multiplex PCR reads and lists one entry per CDR3 protein. The sample records some 1.1 million distinct CDR3 sequences, less than 45% being singletons. Sequencing was performed on peripheral blood or thyroid tissue (not recorded which). The receptors shown here come from an adult man with Graves' hyperthyroidism. CDR3s include the opening cysteine and the closing phenylalanine or tryptophan. Each record gives: CDR3 protein, CDR3 DNA, V gene, D gene, clone size, J gene. A D gene is named only where the DNA matches it firmly. Only some rows state a clone size, as once, few, many or a class for expanded clones.

cdr3_aa: CASSLAPPGLLFF
cdr3_nt: TGTGCCAGCAGCTTAGCGCCCCCAGGGTTACTTTTCTTC
v_call: TRBV7-6
d_call: NA
clone_size: many
j_call: TRBJ2-7

cdr3_aa: CASSFPGTQYF
cdr3_nt: TGTGCCAGCAGTTTTCCGGGGACGCAGTATTTT
v_call: TRBV6-6
d_call: NA
clone_size: few
j_call: TRBJ2-3

cdr3_aa: CASSIVAGAGANVLTF
cdr3_nt: TGTGCCAGTAGTATAGTGGCGGGGGCTGGGGCCAACGTCCTGACTTTC
v_call: TRBV19
d_call: TRBD2
clone_size: many
j_call: TRBJ2-6

cdr3_aa: CSTYLPGGPDTQYF
cdr3_nt: TGCAGTACCTACCTTCCGGGAGGGCCGGATACGCAGTATTTT
v_call: TRBV20-1
d_call: TRBD2
clone_size: NA
j_call: TRBJ2-3

cdr3_aa: CASSVAPGTGETQYF
cdr3_nt: TGTGCCAGCAGCGTAGCTCCCGGGACAGGGGAGACCCAGTACTTC
v_call: TRBV9
d_call: TRBD1
clone_size: many
j_call: TRBJ2-5

cdr3_aa: CAISEVPSGAMNTEAFF
cdr3_nt: TGTGCCATCAGTGAGGTCCCCTCAGGGGCAATGAACACTGAAGCTTTCTTT
v_call: TRBV10-3
d_call: NA
clone_size: NA
j_call: TRBJ1-1

cdr3_aa: CASSLPINPNEQYF
cdr3_nt: TGTGCCAGCAGCCTCCCAATCAACCCCAACGAGCAGTACTTC
v_call: TRBV7-2
d_call: NA
clone_size: many
j_call: TRBJ2-7

cdr3_aa: CASSIGQGGQETQYF
cdr3_nt: TGTGCCAGTAGTATAGGGCAGGGAGGTCAAGAGACCCAGTACTTC
v_call: TRBV19
d_call: NA
clone_size: NA
j_call: TRBJ2-5

cdr3_aa: CSARDRTLNTEAFF
cdr3_nt: TGCAGTGCTAGAGATCGGACGCTGAACACTGAAGCTTTCTTT
v_call: TRBV20-1
d_call: NA
clone_size: many
j_call: TRBJ1-1

cdr3_aa: CASSDGTSAYEQYF
cdr3_nt: TGCGCCAGCAGCGACGGGACAAGCGCCTACGAGCAGTACTTC
v_call: TRBV10-1
d_call: NA
clone_size: many
j_call: TRBJ2-7

cdr3_aa: CASSSRFGYATGELFF
cdr3_nt: TGTGCCAGCAGCTCCAGGTTCGGGTATGCCACCGGGGAGCTGTTTTTT
v_call: TRBV7-2
d_call: NA
clone_size: few
j_call: TRBJ2-2

cdr3_aa: CASSLYSGNTEAFF
cdr3_nt: TGTGCCAGCAGCCTGTACTCAGGGAACACTGAAGCTTTCTTT
v_call: TRBV5-8
d_call: NA
clone_size: many
j_call: TRBJ1-1

cdr3_aa: CASSQVGGGNQPQHF
cdr3_nt: TGCGCCAGCAGCCAAGTTGGAGGGGGGAATCAGCCCCAGCATTTT
v_call: TRBV4-1
d_call: NA
clone_size: NA
j_call: TRBJ1-5

cdr3_aa: CASAGAQKGYTF
cdr3_nt: TGTGCCAGCGCAGGGGCCCAAAAGGGCTACACCTTC
v_call: TRBV7-2
d_call: NA
clone_size: NA
j_call: TRBJ1-2

cdr3_aa: CASSQYLGNYGYTF
cdr3_nt: TGTGCCAGCAGCCAATATTTGGGGAACTATGGCTACACCTTC
v_call: TRBV7-8
d_call: NA
clone_size: NA
j_call: TRBJ1-2